The text below deals with one TCR beta chain. The antigen it binds to is not known. Per-base qualities were not stored, and no clone one base away is much larger. V lost 8 bases and J lost 6 bases; the stretch between them is 17 bases long. From cysteine to phenylalanine, the CDR3 is 15 amino acids long. The CDR3 DNA has 45 bases and is translated from base 1. The data originate from a study of CD8+ T cells in alopecia areata (dated by TCRdb to between 2017 and 2018). Study-level background: In both human patients and the C3H/HeJ mouse model, the study applied high-throughput TCRbeta sequencing to look at T cell clonal expansion in alopecia areata. In humans, TCRbeta sequencing was performed on scalp tissue and on sorted CD4+ and CD8+ peripheral blood T cells from healthy controls and from patients with patchy or totalis/universalis alopecia areata. Scalp clonality was compared among normal scalp (n=4), patchy alopecia areata scalp (n=8), and alopecia totalis/universalis scalp (n=8). RNA came from the PAXgene miRNA kit for fixed scalp, the miRNeasy kit for PBMCs, and the RNeasy kit for mouse skin. TCRbeta CDR3 regions were amplified by immunoSEQ multiplex PCR using 35 Vbeta forward and 13 Jbeta reverse primers.

Study-wide findings and limitations: Compared with normal scalp, lesional scalp had higher clonality and more expanded CD8+ clones, particularly in alopecia totalis/universalis, a pattern that suggests antigenic drive. Shared TCR sequences between patients were less evident than in mice, which may be partly attributable to HLA diversity in the patient population. Unlike mouse skin, which is dominated by gammadelta T cells, normal human skin has resident alphabeta T cells that are also sequenced, and this complicates analysis of the scalp TCR repertoire.

Libraries were built with the immunoSEQ multiplex PCR assay. RNA was extracted from all samples and reverse transcribed into cDNA, which served as template for TCR sequencing. First-strand cDNA was synthesized with SuperScript III using a 2:1 mix of oligo-dT and random hexamers. Amplification bias was assessed with a synthetic immune receptor repertoire, and residual bias was removed computationally. The source study handled its data this way. After raw reads were preprocessed to remove errors, the CDR3 was defined following IMGT conventions as running from the conserved cysteine to phenylalanine. To get clonality, Shannon entropy was normalized by log2 of the number of productive unique TCRs and the result was subtracted from 1. Whether scalp clones were CD4 or CD8 was inferred by matching scalp TCRbeta sequences against CD4 and CD8 repertoires sorted from blood. TCRdb took over this immuneACCESS table, retaining in-frame rearrangements with V and J assigned. Such tables are incomplete; in checked studies, under half of the missing clones stem from an unresolved V gene, and the remainder is unexplained. V and J calls and clone size are as listed in that table; D and trimming were resolved from the DNA. Present in this sample are 100,000 to 150,000 clones, around 64% of which were seen just once. Jointly, the top ten make up 2.5% to 3% of the sample.

PBMCs were isolated by density centrifugation and stained for CD3, CD4 and CD8, after which CD4+ and CD8+ T cells were sorted on a FACSAria. Scalp biopsies and blood samples were provided by unaffected controls. The sequence came from a human donor in good health. The chain employs TRBV23-1 and TRBJ1-6; perhaps TRBD1 is the D gene, with 5 bases matching. TRBV23-1 qualifies as an ORF whose function is uncertain. The source material was CD4+ T cells sorted from blood. The CDR3 reads as follows: CASPRQGLVNSPLHF. The DNA sequence is as follows: TGCGCCAGCCCCCGGCAGGGTTTGGTTAATTCACCCCTCCACTTT.